This TCR beta chain came from a study of blood T cell repertoires in COVID-19. About the research overall: Sites in the United States, Italy and Spain provided acute and convalescent COVID-19 samples. Nucleic acid was either cDNA or gDNA, and it came from T cells, B-cell-depleted T cells, or PBMCs.

Methods used by the authors: Reference gene primer amplification in the assay estimated nucleated cell counts. Here immunoSEQ multiplex PCR was the method, and the copy in TCRdb shows in-frame clones only, minus some. That table is the source of V, J and clone size, and D and trimming were worked out from the DNA. The sample has around 230,000 clones, about 80% seen once; the top ten hold roughly 2.6%. Germline CDR1 LGHNA, CDR2 YNFKEQ. This CDR3 has 15 residues. V lost 1 base and J 3 bases, leaving 10 bases between the germline ends. The sequencing sample was made of peripheral blood. The J gene is TRBJ2-1, the V gene TRBV4-2; D perhaps matches TRBD1 (6 bases). The clonotype was recovered from a woman aged 40 to 50 with active or convalescent COVID-19. In DNA, the CDR3 is TGTGCCAGCAGCCAAGGAGCAGGGGACTACAATGAGCAGTTCTTC. Protein: CASSQGAGDYNEQFF.